These 14 T cell receptor beta chains share one sample of origin, sequenced in a study of PD-L1 blockade in urothelial cancer. The sample's time point: pretreatment peripheral blood. TCRdb's copy holds only in-frame clones and misses some; the assay was immunoSEQ multiplex PCR. This sample yields tens of thousands of clones, of which 75% to 85% are seen a single time; roughly 7.1% belongs to the top ten. Sequences were derived from PBMCs, sampled around atezolizumab (anti-PD-L1) treatment. The receptors come from a man aged 55 to 70 with urothelial cancer.

In DNA, the CDR3 is TGTGCCAGCAGCCTAACGGACAGAGATAATTCACCCCTCCACTTT. This codes for CASSLTDRDNSPLHF. V is TRBV2 and J is TRBJ1-6; possible D gene TRBD1, 6 bases. This CDR3 spans 15 amino acids. Trimming stripped 6 bases from V and 5 bases from J, with 14 bases between. Germline V gene lookup returns CDR1 SNHLY and CDR2 FYNNEI.

The chain joins TRBV4-2 to TRBJ2-1; perhaps TRBD2 as D (6 bases). The CDR3 is 18 amino acids. Trimming took 4 bases from V and 2 from J, leaving 21 bases between them. The germline CDR1 and CDR2 sequences are LGHNA and YNFKEQ. The CDR3 region has the DNA TGTGCCAGCAGCCCCCGGGACTGGCGATCCAGCGCCTACAATGAGCAGTTCTTC. Its translation is CASSPRDWRSSAYNEQFF.

This clone was picked up a small number of times. The J gene is TRBJ2-5, the V gene TRBV14; D is undetermined. Germline CDR1 SGHDN, CDR2 FVKESK. This CDR3 is 16 amino acids long. The V gene lost 4 bases and the J gene lost 0 bases, with 15 bases spanning the gap. CDR3 bases: TGTGCCAGCAGCCCAGGAAGGCATTGGTACCAAGAGACCCAGTACTTC. Translating it yields CASSPGRHWYQETQYF.

V is TRBV4-1 and J is TRBJ2-3; D is uncertain. Germline V CDR1 and CDR2: MGHRA, YSYEKL. Deletions cut 0 bases from V and 4 bases from J, with 5 bases between. The CDR3 is 13 residues long. In DNA, the CDR3 is TGCGCCAGCAGCCAAGAACGGGCAGATACGCAGTATTTT. Its protein product is CASSQERADTQYF.

The rearrangement joins TRBV10-3 to TRBJ2-7; D might be TRBD2 (9 bases). The V end was cut by 8 bases, the J end by 2 bases, with 19 bases between. CDR3 size: 15 residues. Germline V gene data show CDR1 as ENHRY and CDR2 as SYGVKD. In DNA, the CDR3 is TGTGCCATCGGGCGGGGGGGACAGGAACCCTACGAGCAGTACTTC. It translates to CAIGRGGQEPYEQYF.

The table lists this clone with a count of one. This rearrangement joins TRBV2 to TRBJ2-2; 9 positions agree with TRBD2. The CDR3 runs to 16 residues. V lost 10 bases and J lost 0; bases outside the gene matches: 9. Germline V CDR1 and CDR2: SNHLY, FYNNEI. CDR3 region: CATGVGTSTNTGELFF. CDR3 in DNA: TGTGCCACCGGGGTTGGGACTAGCACGAACACCGGGGAGCTGTTTTTT.

This clone has a handful of counts. The J gene is TRBJ1-5, the V gene TRBV5-1; TRBD1 might be the D (5 bases). Trimming pared 0 bases from V and 3 bases from J, leaving 10 bases between. This CDR3 comprises 15 residues. Germline CDR1 SGHRS, CDR2 YFSETQ. CDR3 protein: CASSLEGMNNQPQHF. CDR3 coding DNA: TGCGCCAGCAGCTTGGAGGGGATGAACAATCAGCCCCAGCATTTT.

The chain uses TRBV1 and TRBJ2-5; no check of the table's D call, TRBD2, against the DNA was made. TRBV1 is a recognized pseudogene. This CDR3 has 17 residues. Written as DNA, the CDR3 is TGCACCAGCAGCCAAAGCGGGAGGGAACATAAACAAGAGACCCAGTACTTC. Translation: CTSSQSGREHKQETQYF.

The chain carries TRBV27 and TRBJ2-6; TRBD1 matches 7 bases. Germline lookup yields CDR1 MNHEY and CDR2 SMNVEV (reference sequence). CDR3 size: 16 residues. V was pared by 5 bases and J by 5 bases, with 9 bases of the junction left unmatched. The CDR3 loop is CASSRTGLRRANVLTF. The DNA for the CDR3 is TGTGCCAGCAGTAGGACAGGCCTCAGGAGGGCCAACGTCCTGACTTTC.

The genes are TRBV19 and TRBJ2-7; D might be TRBD2 (5 bases). This CDR3 is built from 14 residues. The germline V gene has CDR1 LNHDA and CDR2 SQIVND (reference sequence). Deletions cut 4 bases from V and 2 bases from J, with 12 bases between. CDR3 loop: CASSRNGDAYEQYF. CDR3 bases: TGTGCCAGTAGTAGGAACGGGGATGCCTACGAGCAGTACTTC.

The chain employs TRBV11-2 and TRBJ2-1, with 9 bases fitting TRBD2. CDR3 length: 19 amino acids. V trimming: 8 bases; J trimming: 5 bases; junction bases outside the gene matches: 22. Germline assignment: CDR1 SGHAT and CDR2 FQNNGV. CDR3 DNA: TGTGCCAGCCGTTCAATCATTGGCGGGGGGGCAGGGAGGCACAATGAGCAGTTCTTC. The encoded protein is CASRSIIGGGAGRHNEQFF.

The CDR3 nucleotides read TGTGCCAGCAGCTTAGGGGGACTAGGCGAAGGCGGGGAGCTGTTTTTT. Its protein product is CASSLGGLGEGGELFF. The chain is built from TRBV7-2 and TRBJ2-2, with 8 bases lining up with TRBD2. In germline, CDR1 is SGHTA, CDR2 FQGNSA. Germline trimming cut 1 base from V and 7 bases from J; bases unmatched to any gene: 8. The CDR3 spans 16 residues.

This clone turned up a few times. J is TRBJ2-1 and V is TRBV7-2; a possible D gene is TRBD2 (7 bases). Germline CDR1 and CDR2: SGHTA and FQGNSA. V was cut by 5 bases and J by 10 bases, with 15 bases left in between. The CDR3 length is 13 residues. CDR3 bases: TGTGCCAGCAGCCCACCGGGGGGCCGGGAGCAGTTCTTC. Amino acid sequence: CASSPPGGREQFF.

The CDR3 region has the DNA TGTGCCAGCAGCCGAGGTCCTAATGAAAAACTGTTTTTT. Its protein is CASSRGPNEKLFF. This chain joins TRBV16 and TRBJ1-4; unclear D gene. The germline V gene encodes CDR1 KGHSY and CDR2 FQNENV. This CDR3 contains 13 residues. Trimming shortened V by 4 bases and J by 3 bases, and 6 bases separated the two germline ends. The whole variable domain, remainder taken from reference TRBV16 and TRBJ1-4, is GEEVAQTPKHLVRGEGQKAKLYCAPIKGHSYVFWYQQVLKNEFKFLISFQNENVFDETGMPKERFSAKCLPNSPCSLEIQATKLEDSAVYFCASSRGPNEKLFFGSGTQLSVL.